The rows below give T cell receptor beta chains drawn from one sample of a study of graft-versus-host responses after intestinal transplantation. Libraries were prepared by immunoSEQ multiplex PCR; TCRdb keeps only in-frame clonotypes and omits some of them. The profile shows under 7,500 clones, around a third of them singletons. Sequenced here: alloreactive CD8+ T cells from a mixed lymphocyte reaction culture, sampled before transplantation. The receptors shown here come from a human patient who was an organ donor for intestinal transplantation. The CDR3 runs from the conserved cysteine through the conserved F or W. The D gene is left open where the match is weak. A clone size is listed for some rows: how often the clone was seen (once, few, many), or a class if it is expanded.

d_gene,j_gene,abundance,len,v_gene,CDR3aa,CDR3nt
NA,TRBJ1-2,NA,14,TRBV19,CASSIWGEGYGYTF,TGTGCCAGTAGTATTTGGGGAGAGGGCTATGGCTACACCTTC
TRBD2,TRBJ2-1,NA,17,TRBV4-1,CASSQDAWGGSNNQQFF,TGCGCCAGCAGCCAAGATGCTTGGGGGGGGTCCAATAATCAGCAGTTCTTC
NA,TRBJ2-7,medium-sized,14,TRBV19,CASSIGSGNYEQYF,TGTGCCAGTAGTATAGGATCGGGAAACTACGAGCAGTACTTC
NA,TRBJ1-2,NA,13,TRBV30,CAWSGWQGYGYTF,TGTGCCTGGAGTGGGTGGCAGGGCTATGGCTACACCTTC
NA,TRBJ1-1,NA,16,TRBV10-3,CAISELVGDSRGEAFF,TGTGCCATCAGTGAGTTGGTAGGCGACAGTAGGGGAGAAGCTTTCTTT
TRBD2,TRBJ2-1,few,18,TRBV7-9,CASNHEWVAGRAYNEQFF,TGTGCCAGCAACCACGAATGGGTAGCGGGAAGGGCCTACAATGAGCAGTTCTTC
TRBD1,TRBJ2-6,NA,18,TRBV10-3,CAISEWGQIHSGANVLTF,TGTGCCATCAGTGAGTGGGGACAGATTCACTCTGGGGCCAACGTCCTGACTTTC
TRBD2,TRBJ2-1,NA,13,TRBV19,CASSLAGGNEQFF,TGTGCCAGTAGTCTAGCGGGGGGGAATGAGCAGTTCTTC
TRBD1,TRBJ2-5,NA,16,TRBV10-1,CARIDLVGTGDETQYF,TGCGCCAGGATTGATCTTGTAGGGACAGGAGATGAGACCCAGTACTTC
TRBD2,TRBJ2-5,NA,16,TRBV7-3,CASSSTGLAGVGTQYF,TGTGCCAGCAGCTCAACAGGACTAGCGGGAGTGGGGACCCAGTACTTC
NA,TRBJ1-3,medium-sized,16,TRBV4-1,CASSQDRQGPGNTIYF,TGCGCCAGCAGCCAAGATCGGCAGGGGCCTGGAAACACCATATATTTT
TRBD2,TRBJ2-7,medium-sized,15,TRBV19,CATSMGTSGDYEQYF,TGTGCCACCTCCATGGGTACTAGCGGGGACTACGAGCAGTACTTC
NA,TRBJ2-7,NA,13,TRBV18,CASSPGGSYEQYF,TGTGCCAGCTCACCCGGGGGCTCCTACGAGCAGTACTTC
TRBD2,TRBJ2-1,NA,13,TRBV15,CATKTSAYNEQFF,TGTGCCACCAAGACTAGCGCGTACAATGAGCAGTTCTTC
NA,TRBJ2-7,once,15,TRBV9,CASSAGLRLASEQYF,TGTGCCAGCAGCGCCGGACTTAGGCTAGCCAGCGAGCAGTACTTC
NA,TRBJ2-5,NA,14,TRBV25-1,CASSPILFGEAQYF,TGTGCCAGCAGTCCCATATTATTTGGCGAGGCCCAGTACTTC
TRBD1,TRBJ2-7,NA,16,TRBV5-1,CASSLDLDRGSYEQYF,TGCGCCAGCAGCTTGGATCTGGACAGGGGCTCCTACGAGCAGTATTTC
NA,TRBJ2-5,NA,12,TRBV28,CASSSGEETQYF,TGTGCCAGCAGTTCGGGGGAAGAGACCCAGTACTTC
NA,TRBJ2-6,NA,15,TRBV7-9,CASSPRAAGANVLTF,TGTGCCAGCAGCCCCAGGGCGGCTGGGGCCAACGTCCTGACTTTC
NA,TRBJ1-1,NA,17,TRBV12-5,CASGLVPMLPGGTEAFF,TGTGCTAGTGGTTTGGTCCCAATGCTCCCGGGAGGCACTGAAGCTTTCTTT
NA,TRBJ1-2,few,16,TRBV18,CASSPKGELIIYGYTF,TGTGCCAGCTCACCTAAAGGAGAGTTGATTATCTATGGCTACACCTTC
TRBD1,TRBJ2-7,medium-sized,14,TRBV4-2,CASSQGQGAYEQYF,TGTGCCAGCAGCCAAGGACAGGGGGCCTACGAGCAGTACTTC
TRBD2,TRBJ2-7,NA,15,TRBV7-9,CASSQVASGSREQYF,TGCGCCAGCAGCCAAGTCGCTAGCGGGAGTCGTGAGCAGTACTTC
NA,TRBJ1-1,NA,14,TRBV2,CASIGMGRGPEAFF,TGTGCCAGCATCGGGATGGGCAGGGGCCCTGAAGCTTTCTTT
TRBD2,TRBJ2-3,NA,17,TRBV18,CASSPSAGLAGADTQYF,TGTGCCAGCTCACCGTCAGCGGGACTAGCGGGGGCAGATACGCAGTATTTT
NA,TRBJ2-7,medium-sized,13,TRBV6-4,CASSDRGAYEQYF,TGTGCCAGCAGTGACCGGGGTGCCTACGAGCAGTACTTC
NA,TRBJ1-1,medium-sized,14,TRBV5-5,CASSYLIRNTEAFF,TGTGCCAGCAGCTATCTAATAAGGAACACTGAAGCTTTCTTT
NA,TRBJ2-2,few,15,TRBV7-9,CASRFTGRWTGELFF,TGTGCCAGCAGATTTACAGGGAGATGGACCGGGGAGCTGTTTTTT
TRBD1,TRBJ1-1,NA,18,TRBV5-1,CASSWGPGQGYMNTEAFF,TGCGCCAGCAGCTGGGGACCGGGACAGGGGTACATGAACACTGAAGCTTTCTTT
TRBD2,TRBJ2-1,few,19,TRBV11-2,CASSLTFRTSGRTYNEQFF,TGTGCCAGCAGCTTAACTTTCCGGACTAGCGGGAGGACCTACAATGAGCAGTTCTTC
NA,TRBJ2-1,NA,15,TRBV5-1,CASSLRLSSYNEQFF,TGCGCCAGCAGCTTACGACTATCCTCCTACAATGAGCAGTTCTTC
NA,TRBJ1-5,NA,13,TRBV25-1,CASSDRANQPQHF,TGTGCCAGCAGTGACAGGGCCAATCAGCCCCAGCATTTT
NA,TRBJ1-2,NA,15,TRBV6-5,CASSYLAGWRYGYTF,TGTGCCAGCAGTTACCTTGCGGGTTGGAGATATGGCTACACCTTC
TRBD1,TRBJ1-1,NA,16,TRBV9,CASSPWTGVMNTEAFF,TGTGCCAGCAGCCCATGGACAGGCGTAATGAACACTGAAGCTTTCTTT
NA,TRBJ2-1,NA,17,TRBV14,CASSQDRGGVAYNEQFF,TGTGCCAGCAGCCAAGATCGAGGGGGTGTCGCCTACAATGAGCAGTTCTTC
TRBD1,TRBJ1-2,NA,13,TRBV30,CAWDRVRQGGYTF,TGTGCCTGGGACAGGGTACGACAAGGGGGCTACACCTTC
NA,TRBJ2-1,NA,13,TRBV6-5,CASRRNRNNEQFF,TGTGCCAGCCGAAGGAACAGGAACAATGAGCAGTTCTTC
NA,TRBJ1-3,medium-sized,14,TRBV7-8,CASSLTGLGNTIYF,TGTGCCAGCAGCTTGACAGGTCTCGGGAACACCATATATTTT
TRBD2,TRBJ2-7,few,13,TRBV29-1,CSVAGGSTYEQYF,TGCAGCGTAGCGGGAGGATCCACCTACGAGCAGTACTTC
NA,TRBJ1-3,medium-sized,17,TRBV19,CASSIDIPDISGNTIYF,TGTGCCAGTAGTATAGATATCCCCGACATCTCTGGAAACACCATATATTTT